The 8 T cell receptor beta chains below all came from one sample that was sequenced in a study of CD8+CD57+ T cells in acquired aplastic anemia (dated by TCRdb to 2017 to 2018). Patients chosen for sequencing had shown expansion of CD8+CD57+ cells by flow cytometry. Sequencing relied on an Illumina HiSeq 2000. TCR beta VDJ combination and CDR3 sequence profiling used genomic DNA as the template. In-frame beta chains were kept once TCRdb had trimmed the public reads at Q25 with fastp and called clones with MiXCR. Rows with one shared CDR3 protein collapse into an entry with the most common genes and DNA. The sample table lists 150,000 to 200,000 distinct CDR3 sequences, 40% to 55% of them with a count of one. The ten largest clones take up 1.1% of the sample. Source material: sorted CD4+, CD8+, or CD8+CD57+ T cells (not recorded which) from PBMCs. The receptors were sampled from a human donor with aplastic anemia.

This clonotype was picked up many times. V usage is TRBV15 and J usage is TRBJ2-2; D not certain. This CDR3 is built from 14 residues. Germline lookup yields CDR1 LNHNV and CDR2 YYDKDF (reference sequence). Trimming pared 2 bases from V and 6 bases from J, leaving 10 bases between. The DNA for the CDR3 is TGTGCCACCAGCAGAACGCTAGGTTCCGGGGAGCTGTTTTTT. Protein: CATSRTLGSGELFF.

The CDR3 loop is CSARDPTAYEQYF. The DNA for the CDR3 is TGCAGTGCTAGAGATCCAACGGCATACGAGCAGTACTTC. The rearrangement joins TRBV20-1 to TRBJ2-7; D ambiguous. V was trimmed by 0 bases and J by 4 bases, leaving 10 bases between them. This CDR3 is 13 amino acids long. Per germline, CDR1 DFQATT and CDR2 SNEGSKA (reference sequence).

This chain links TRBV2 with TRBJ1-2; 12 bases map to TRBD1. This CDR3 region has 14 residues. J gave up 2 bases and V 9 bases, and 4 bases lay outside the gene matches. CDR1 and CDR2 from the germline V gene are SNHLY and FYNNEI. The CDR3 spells CARVGTGGNYGYTF. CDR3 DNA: TGTGCCAGGGTGGGGACAGGGGGCAACTATGGCTACACCTTC.

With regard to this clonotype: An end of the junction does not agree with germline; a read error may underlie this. The CDR3 protein is CAISGTGPSPLHF. The CDR3 nucleotides read TGTGCCATCAGCGGGACAGGGCCATCACCCCTCCACTTT. The V gene is TRBV15, the J gene TRBJ1-6; 9 positions match TRBD1. CDR1 and CDR2 from the germline V gene are LNHNV and YYDKDF (reference sequence). This CDR3 is built from 13 residues.

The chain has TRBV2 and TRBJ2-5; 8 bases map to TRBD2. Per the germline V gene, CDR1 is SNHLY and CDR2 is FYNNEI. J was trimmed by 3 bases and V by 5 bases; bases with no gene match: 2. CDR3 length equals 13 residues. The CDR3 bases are TGTGCCAGCAGTATGGGACTAGAAGAGACCCAGTACTTC. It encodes CASSMGLEETQYF.

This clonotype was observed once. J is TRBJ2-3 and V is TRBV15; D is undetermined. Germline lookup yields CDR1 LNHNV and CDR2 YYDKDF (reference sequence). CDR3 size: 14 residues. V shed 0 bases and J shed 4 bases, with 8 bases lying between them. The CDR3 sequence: CATSRDVGADTQYF. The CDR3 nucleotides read TGTGCCACCAGCAGAGATGTTGGGGCAGATACGCAGTATTTT.

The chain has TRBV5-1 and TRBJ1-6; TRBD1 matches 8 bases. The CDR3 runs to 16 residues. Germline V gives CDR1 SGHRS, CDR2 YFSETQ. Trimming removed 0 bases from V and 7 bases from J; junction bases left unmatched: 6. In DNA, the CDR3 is TGCGCCAGCAGCTTGGCCGTCGGACAGGGAAATTCACCCCTCCACTTT. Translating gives CASSLAVGQGNSPLHF.

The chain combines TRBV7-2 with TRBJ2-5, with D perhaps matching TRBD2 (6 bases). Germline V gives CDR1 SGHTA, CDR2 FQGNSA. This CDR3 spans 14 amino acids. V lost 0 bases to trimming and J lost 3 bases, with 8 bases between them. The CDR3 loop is CASSLAWREETQYF. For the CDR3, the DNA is TGTGCCAGCAGCTTAGCTTGGAGGGAAGAGACCCAGTACTTC.